This TCR beta chain is drawn from a study of cytotoxic CD8 clonotypes in ibrutinib-treated CLL. Looking at the study overall: Results showed some 25 partial and 2 complete responses; following median 68 months, about 15 remained remitted, around twelve advanced. Study-wide findings and caveats: Clonality increased at ibrutinib response, then returned toward baseline at progression.

The CDR3 has 13 residues. The germline V gene encodes CDR1 SGDLS and CDR2 YYNGEE. The ends were cut back, 2 bases at V and 4 bases at J, with 9 bases in the middle. Generated by immunoSEQ multiplex PCR, the TCRdb table keeps only in-frame clones and is missing some. Among 250,000 to 350,000 clones listed, roughly four fifths were seen once. With respect to this clone: Its cognate antigen is unknown.

The receptor comes from a human donor with chronic lymphocytic leukemia. Material: PBMCs, obtained at disease progression, from a patient treated with ibrutinib. This rearrangement joins TRBV9 to TRBJ1-1; no firm D call. Written as DNA, the CDR3 is TGTGCCAGCAGCGTCCTCCGCGGCACTGAAGCTTTCTTT. Residues: CASSVLRGTEAFF.